The 23 T cell receptor beta chains listed next were all sequenced from one sample in a study of cytomegalovirus exposure and HLA in healthy donors. PCR employed 60 Vbeta and 13 Jbeta primers. Repertoires were generated with immunoSEQ multiplex PCR, while TCRdb's copy carries only in-frame clones and drops some. The table has about 180,000 clones, less than 80% seen once; the top ten hold around 1.5%. Material: PBMCs. The receptors originated from a man aged 18-30 years in good health and CMV-seronegative.

The chain is built from TRBV15 and TRBJ1-1; D might be TRBD1 (5 bases). V lost 0 bases, J lost 6 bases, and 8 bases lay in between. In germline, CDR1 is LNHNV, CDR2 YYDKDF (reference sequence). The CDR3 extends over 13 amino acids. DNA for the CDR3: TGTGCCACCAGCAGAGATCCGGGGGCTGAAGCTTTCTTT. This gives the protein CATSRDPGAEAFF.

The chain uses TRBV11-2 and TRBJ2-7, with 7 bases aligning to TRBD1. V trimming: 7 bases; J trimming: 3 bases; junction bases outside the gene matches: 6. This CDR3 spans 13 amino acids. The germline gives CDR1 SGHAT, CDR2 FQNNGV. Written as DNA, the CDR3 is TGTGCCAGCACCTCCGACAGGGTCTACGAGCAGTACTTC. Encoded protein: CASTSDRVYEQYF.

This chain links TRBV5-8 with TRBJ2-1, with 7 nucleotides matching TRBD2. V shed 4 bases, J shed 0 bases, and the junction held 4 bases outside the gene matches. This CDR3 is 15 amino acids long. The germline V gene has CDR1 SGHTS and CDR2 YDEGEE. The CDR3: CASSRPGGSYNEQFF. The CDR3 nucleotides read TGTGCCAGCAGCCGTCCGGGGGGCTCCTACAATGAGCAGTTCTTC.

This sequence joins TRBV27 and TRBJ1-5; tentatively, D is TRBD1 (6 bases). The germline V gene has CDR1 MNHEY and CDR2 SMNVEV (reference sequence). V gave up 2 bases and J gave up 4 bases, with 12 bases separating them. The CDR3 totals 15 residues. As DNA, the CDR3 is TGTGCCAGCAGTTTAGGGGGCAGACGGAATCAGCCCCAGCATTTT. It translates to CASSLGGRRNQPQHF.

Worth noting for this clone: A junction boundary mismatches the germline segment, possibly from a read error. The chain couples TRBV7-9 to TRBJ1-1, with 9 bases fitting TRBD1. The CDR3 totals 14 residues. Germline V gene data show CDR1 as SEHNR and CDR2 as FQNEAQ (reference sequence). CDR3 nucleotides: TGTTCCAGCAGCCCCGGACAGGGGATGACCGAAGCTTTCTTT. Translating it yields CSSSPGQGMTEAFF. Using reference TRBV7-9 and TRBJ1-1 for the parts outside the CDR3, the full variable domain is DTGVSQNPRHKITKRGQNVTFRCDPISEHNRLYWYRQTLGQGPEFLTYFQNEAQLEKSRLLSDRFSAERPKGSFSTLEIQRTEQGDSAMYLCSSSPGQGMTEAFFGQGTRLTVV.

The rearrangement uses TRBV7-8 and TRBJ2-3, with D tentatively TRBD2 (6 bases). CDR1 and CDR2 from the germline V gene are SGHVS and FQNEAQ. Trimming took 3 bases from V and 4 from J, leaving 11 bases between them. CDR3 length: 14 residues. CDR3 in amino acids: CASSFGGSADTQYF. In DNA form, the CDR3 reads TGTGCCAGCAGCTTCGGGGGTTCGGCAGATACGCAGTATTTT.

This chain joins TRBV30 and TRBJ2-7, with TRBD1 matching over 7 bases. CDR3 size: 12 residues. Germline V gene sequence: CDR1 GTSNPN, CDR2 SVGIG (reference sequence). V was clipped by 5 bases and J by 2 bases; unmatched bases: 3. In DNA form, the CDR3 reads TGTGCCTGGCGGACAGGACCCTACGAGCAGTACTTC. This translates into CAWRTGPYEQYF. Supplemented by reference TRBV30 and TRBJ2-7, the full variable domain reads SQTIHQWPATLVQPVGSPLSLECTVEGTSNPNLYWYRQAAGRGLQLLFYSVGIGQISSEVPQNLSASRPQDRQFILSSKKLLLSDSGFYLCAWRTGPYEQYFGPGTRLTVT.

The chain combines TRBV4-1 with TRBJ1-1; D possibly corresponds to TRBD1 (6 bases). The CDR3 length is 14 residues. Per germline, CDR1 MGHRA and CDR2 YSYEKL. V was cut by 1 base and J by 4 bases, with 10 bases left in between. The CDR3, as DNA: TGCGCCAGCAGCCAAGCCTCGACAGGCACTGAAGCTTTCTTT. Translation gives CASSQASTGTEAFF.

This clone turned up a few times. The rearrangement uses TRBV7-8 and TRBJ2-3; the D gene is possibly TRBD2 (5 bases). V lost 1 base and J 2 bases, leaving 10 bases between the germline ends. The germline V gene has CDR1 SGHVS and CDR2 FQNEAQ. This CDR3 region has 15 residues. The CDR3 nucleotides are TGTGCCAGCAGCTTAGGCGCGACTATCACAGATACGCAGTATTTT. Its protein product is CASSLGATITDTQYF.

A few counts support this clone. V usage is TRBV6-1 and J usage is TRBJ1-2, with 7 bases matching TRBD1. The CDR3 spans 14 residues. Germline V gene data show CDR1 as MNHNS and CDR2 as SASEGT. V lost 4 bases to trimming and J lost 4 bases; unmatched junction nucleotides: 6. The CDR3 nucleotides read TGTGCCAGCAGTGCTCGACAGGGTGGCTATGGCTACACCTTC. As protein: CASSARQGGYGYTF.

The V and J genes are TRBV28 and TRBJ1-1, with TRBD1 matching over 10 bases. CDR3 length: 14 amino acids. Trimming took 6 bases from V and 7 from J; bases not matched to a gene: 8. Germline CDR1 MDHEN, CDR2 SYDVKM. The CDR3 DNA sequence: TGTGCCAGCAGGCCCCCGGGACAGGGGAATGAAGCTTTCTTT. Its translation: CASRPPGQGNEAFF.

V is TRBV6-1 and J is TRBJ2-3; D may be TRBD2 (6 bases). V gave up 8 bases and J gave up 6 bases, with 15 bases separating them. The CDR3 is 13 residues long. Germline V gives CDR1 MNHNS, CDR2 SASEGT. The CDR3 is CASGTADEDTQYF. DNA of the CDR3: TGTGCCAGCGGGACTGCGGACGAGGATACGCAGTATTTT.

The chain has TRBV6-1 and TRBJ1-1, with 7 nucleotides matching TRBD1. J was trimmed by 1 base and V by 6 bases; bases with no gene match: 5. The CDR3 sequence is 14 residues long. The germline V gene encodes CDR1 MNHNS and CDR2 SASEGT. CDR3 in amino acids: CASRSGTANTEAFF. CDR3 in DNA: TGTGCCAGCAGGTCCGGGACAGCGAACACTGAAGCTTTCTTT.

This clone appeared a few times. The rearrangement joins TRBV2 to TRBJ2-1; TRBD2 matches 9 bases. The CDR3 is 13 residues long. Germline CDR1 SNHLY, CDR2 FYNNEI. J lost 6 bases, V lost 7 bases, and 4 bases had no gene match. Written as DNA, the CDR3 is TGTGCCAGCACGCGGGGGGGGGTCAATGAGCAGTTCTTC. It yields the protein CASTRGGVNEQFF.

This clone was recorded only once. This rearrangement joins TRBV19 to TRBJ2-1; D gene ambiguous. The CDR3 sequence is 14 residues long. Germline assignment: CDR1 LNHDA and CDR2 SQIVND (reference sequence). V was cut by 6 bases and J by 0 bases, with 9 bases left in between. The CDR3 sequence is CASSSYLSYNEQFF. The CDR3 DNA is TGTGCCAGTAGCAGTTACCTCTCCTACAATGAGCAGTTCTTC.

The table lists this clone with a count of one. The V and J genes are TRBV19 and TRBJ1-1, with a tentative D call TRBD1 (6 bases). Germline V gene lookup returns CDR1 LNHDA and CDR2 SQIVND (reference sequence). The CDR3 loop spans 13 amino acids. V lost 0 bases and J 6 bases, leaving 8 bases between the germline ends. The chain's CDR3 is CASSIDAGAEAFF. CDR3 DNA sequence: TGTGCCAGTAGTATAGATGCAGGGGCTGAAGCTTTCTTT.

This sequence joins TRBV5-1 and TRBJ1-2, with no clear D. The V gene's germline CDR1 is SGHRS and CDR2 YFSETQ. V lost 0 bases and J lost 2, with 8 bases in between. The CDR3 loop spans 14 amino acids. CDR3 residues: CASSLGGTNYGYTF. As DNA, the CDR3 is TGCGCCAGCAGCTTGGGCGGAACCAACTATGGCTACACCTTC.

V usage is TRBV15 and J usage is TRBJ2-3; 8 nucleotides align to TRBD2. Germline values: CDR1 LNHNV, CDR2 YYDKDF (reference sequence). V lost 2 bases and J lost 4; bases outside the gene matches: 2. This CDR3 has 14 residues. The CDR3 sequence is CATSRKREPDTQYF. CDR3 nucleotide sequence: TGTGCCACCAGCAGAAAGCGGGAGCCAGATACGCAGTATTTT.

The chain carries TRBV5-1 and TRBJ2-7; 11 nucleotides agree with TRBD2. This CDR3 spans 18 amino acids. V shed 1 base, J shed 0 bases, and the junction held 9 bases outside the gene matches. Germline V gene sequence: CDR1 SGHRS, CDR2 YFSETQ. DNA of the CDR3: TGCGCCAGCAGCTTGTTAGGCCTAGCGGGGGGTTTCTCCTACGAGCAGTACTTC. Its protein is CASSLLGLAGGFSYEQYF.

V usage is TRBV5-1 and J usage is TRBJ2-3; 13 nucleotides line up with TRBD2. The CDR3 extends over 17 amino acids. Per germline, CDR1 SGHRS and CDR2 YFSETQ. The V segment lost 4 bases and the J segment 1 base; nucleotides outside the gene matches: 6. The CDR3 region is CASSEGLAGSGTDTQYF. DNA of the CDR3: TGCGCCAGCAGCGAGGGACTAGCGGGATCGGGCACAGATACGCAGTATTTT. The whole variable domain, remainder taken from reference TRBV5-1 and TRBJ2-3, is KAGVTQTPRYLIKTRGQQVTLSCSPISGHRSVSWYQQTPGQGLQFLFEYFSETQRNKGNFPGRFSGRQFSNSRSEMNVSTLELGDSALYLCASSEGLAGSGTDTQYFGPGTRLTVL.

This chain's CDR3 is CASSPGGQTAGYTF. CDR3 nucleotide sequence: TGTGCCAGCAGTCCCGGGGGACAGACGGCCGGCTACACCTTC. V is TRBV27 and J is TRBJ1-2; 7 positions match TRBD1. Unmatched junction bases numbered 11, after V lost 5 bases and J lost 8 bases. This CDR3 is built from 14 residues. Germline V gives CDR1 MNHEY, CDR2 SMNVEV (reference sequence).

The chain is built from TRBV6-1 and TRBJ2-1; 7 bases line up with TRBD2. Looked up from germline, CDR1 is MNHNS and CDR2 is SASEGT. The CDR3 runs 12 residues. Trimming at V came to 6 bases and at J to 10 bases, leaving 6 bases not matched to a gene. Here the CDR3 DNA reads TGTGCCAGCAGCGAAAGCGGGACGGAGCAGTTCTTC. Translating it yields CASSESGTEQFF.

The chain joins TRBV5-6 to TRBJ2-1, with 9 bases that match TRBD2. Germline CDR1 SGHDT, CDR2 YYEEEE. The CDR3 totals 15 residues. V lost 3 bases, J lost 3 bases, and 4 bases stayed unmatched. The DNA of the CDR3 is TGTGCCAGCAGCTCCGGCGGGGGGGACTACAATGAGCAGTTCTTC. Translating gives CASSSGGGDYNEQFF.